Following are 31 T cell receptor beta chains from one sample sequenced in a study of long-term antiretroviral therapy in people with HIV. The libraries were made with immunoSEQ v3.0 at survey level. Clones were read by immunoSEQ multiplex PCR, and TCRdb kept only the in-frame ones, dropping some. The top ten clones hold under 9% of a sample with some 28,000 clones, approximately 85% of them seen once. Sequenced here: unsorted PBMCs, sampled 3 years after starting antiretroviral therapy. The receptors derive from a man aged 35 to 55 with HIV.

This chain links TRBV12-5 with TRBJ2-4; D may match TRBD1 or TRBD2 (5 bases each). V gave up 2 bases and J gave up 6 bases, with 14 bases separating them. The CDR3 consists of 15 residues. Germline assignment: CDR1 LGHNT and CDR2 FRNRAP. The CDR3 region has the DNA TGTGCTAGTGGTTTGCGGACGTTTGGGGGAAACATTCAGTACTTC. Residues: CASGLRTFGGNIQYF.

The rearrangement links TRBV5-1 to TRBJ2-7; TRBD1 matches at 7 bases. The ends lost 2 bases at V and 5 bases at J; junction bases unmatched: 10. CDR1 and CDR2 from the germline V gene are SGHRS and YFSETQ. This CDR3 contains 15 residues. The CDR3 coding sequence is TGCGCCAGCAGCTTAGTCACAGGGGTCTTTAACGAGCAGTACTTC. This sequence encodes CASSLVTGVFNEQYF.

V and J are TRBV29-1 and TRBJ2-4, with 7 bases aligning to TRBD1. CDR3 length: 15 residues. Germline loops: CDR1 SQVTM, CDR2 ANQGSEA. The junction had 10 bases not matched to a gene; V was cut back by 1 base and J by 7 bases. CDR3 region: CSVEVAGGRKNIQYF. DNA of the CDR3: TGCAGCGTTGAAGTGGCAGGGGGAAGGAAGAACATTCAGTACTTC.

The chain recombines TRBV18 with TRBJ1-4, with unresolved D. Looked up from germline, CDR1 is KGHSH and CDR2 is LQKENI. Trimming stripped 3 bases from V and 4 bases from J, with 9 bases between. This CDR3 comprises 14 residues. The CDR3 loop reads CASSPTANNEKLFF. DNA of the CDR3: TGTGCCAGCTCACCCACAGCCAATAATGAAAAACTGTTTTTT. Drawing the rest from reference TRBV18 and TRBJ1-4, the complete variable domain is NAGVMQNPRHLVRRRGQEARLRCSPMKGHSHVYWYRQLPEEGLKFMVYLQKENIIDESGMPKERFSAEFPKEGPSILRIQQVVRGDSAAYFCASSPTANNEKLFFGSGTQLSVL.

This clone was seen only a few times. The CDR3 DNA sequence: TGTGCCAGCAGTGAGTCCCATGACGGCTATGGCTACACCTTC. This encodes CASSESHDGYGYTF. The chain joins TRBV6-5 to TRBJ1-2; no reliable D call. The CDR3 sequence is 14 residues long. From germline, CDR1 is MNHEY and CDR2 SVGAGI. Between the trimmed V and J ends, which lost 5 bases and 4 bases, there was a span of 14 bases.

This clone has just one count. This chain uses TRBV18 with TRBJ2-2; the D gene is possibly TRBD1 (6 bases). V dropped 2 bases and J dropped 7 bases, with 14 bases sitting between them. This CDR3 has 15 residues. Germline CDR1 and CDR2: KGHSH and LQKENI. Here the CDR3 reads CASSPSTRGVGELFF. The CDR3, as DNA: TGTGCCAGCTCACCAAGCACCAGGGGCGTCGGGGAGCTGTTTTTT.

The chain recombines TRBV5-1 with TRBJ2-3, with 12 bases identical to TRBD2. Per germline, CDR1 SGHRS and CDR2 YFSETQ. V lost 2 bases, J lost 2 bases, and 6 bases stayed unmatched. The CDR3 contains 17 residues. The CDR3 loop is CASSLIGTSGLTDTQYF. In DNA form, the CDR3 reads TGCGCCAGCAGCTTAATCGGGACTAGCGGGCTCACAGATACGCAGTATTTT.

This chain uses TRBV12-5 with TRBJ2-1, with D tentatively TRBD1 or TRBD2 (5 bases each). The CDR3 is 17 residues long. Germline CDR1 and CDR2: LGHNT and FRNRAP. The V and J ends lost 0 bases and 3 bases respectively, with 15 bases between them. The chain's CDR3 is CASGLVLHGTGYNEQFF. In DNA, the CDR3 is TGTGCTAGTGGTTTGGTACTCCACGGGACCGGCTACAATGAGCAGTTCTTC.

A single count supports this clone. This rearrangement joins TRBV29-1 to TRBJ2-1; unclear D gene. Trimming stripped 5 bases from V and 8 bases from J, with 10 bases between. The CDR3 runs to 11 residues. Germline assignment: CDR1 SQVTM and CDR2 ANQGSEA. Here the CDR3 DNA reads TGCAGCGTTCTCTGGCGCGATGAGCAGTTCTTC. It codes for CSVLWRDEQFF.

The chain recombines TRBV7-9 with TRBJ2-7; weak D call: TRBD1 (6 bases). Germline CDR1 SEHNR, CDR2 FQNEAQ (reference sequence). V was clipped by 3 bases and J by 4 bases, with 13 bases between them. This CDR3 is 14 amino acids long. The CDR3 region is CASSLGAGEYEQYF. The CDR3 DNA is TGTGCCAGCAGCTTGGGGGCAGGGGAATACGAGCAGTACTTC.

The chain couples TRBV7-9 to TRBJ2-3; D might be TRBD2 (6 bases). CDR3 length: 15 residues. Trimming stripped 4 bases from V and 6 bases from J, with 17 bases between. Germline CDR1 reads SEHNR; CDR2 reads FQNEAQ (reference sequence). The CDR3, as DNA: TGTGCCAGCAGCTACCCGGGAGCACAGGCGGATACGCAGTATTTT. This translates into CASSYPGAQADTQYF.

This clone was picked up one time. The chain links TRBV10-3 to TRBJ2-3, with D perhaps TRBD1 or TRBD2 (6 bases each). The CDR3 is 17 residues long. V gave up 0 bases and J gave up 4 bases, with 17 bases separating them. Germline V CDR1 and CDR2: ENHRY, SYGVKD. DNA of the CDR3: TGTGCCATCAGTGAGTCGGGATCGGGGGCCCCTCCAGATACGCAGTATTTT. It encodes CAISESGSGAPPDTQYF.

This clone was seen a handful of times. The V and J genes are TRBV7-9 and TRBJ2-7; 13 bases fit TRBD2. Germline trimming cut 3 bases from V and 2 bases from J; bases unmatched to any gene: 4. Germline CDR1 is SEHNR and CDR2 is FQNEAQ (reference sequence). The length of the CDR3 is 16 residues. CDR3 amino acids: CASSFGTSGVTYEQYF. The CDR3, as DNA: TGTGCCAGCAGCTTCGGGACTAGCGGGGTTACCTACGAGCAGTACTTC.

This rearrangement joins TRBV7-8 to TRBJ2-7; D might be TRBD1 (6 bases). Between the trimmed V and J ends, which lost 1 base and 3 bases, there was a span of 10 bases. The CDR3 sequence is 14 residues long. Germline assignment: CDR1 SGHVS and CDR2 FQNEAQ. The CDR3 nucleotides read TGTGCCAGCAGCTTAGTGGACAGACTCTACGAGCAGTACTTC. Translated: CASSLVDRLYEQYF.

The chain is built from TRBV5-1 and TRBJ2-7; 7 bases are a match to TRBD1. V lost 3 bases and J lost 5; bases outside the gene matches: 11. Germline V CDR1 and CDR2: SGHRS, YFSETQ. The CDR3 consists of 15 residues. CDR3 sequence: CASSSSTGTFNEQYF. DNA of the CDR3: TGCGCCAGCAGCTCCTCGACAGGGACGTTCAACGAGCAGTACTTC.

This clone was counted a single time. The chain carries TRBV13 and TRBJ1-1, with a tentative D call TRBD1 (6 bases). Trimming removed 4 bases at V and 0 bases at J, with 9 bases between. Germline assignment: CDR1 PRHDT and CDR2 FYEKMQ (reference sequence). CDR3 size: 14 residues. The DNA for the CDR3 is TGTGCCAGCAGCTCGGGACACGTGAACACTGAAGCTTTCTTT. Amino acid sequence: CASSSGHVNTEAFF.

The rearrangement uses TRBV25-1 and TRBJ1-1; 7 nucleotides align to TRBD1. The CDR3 has 16 amino acids. Germline V gives CDR1 MGHDK, CDR2 SYGVNS. J lost 5 bases, V lost 5 bases, and 14 bases had no gene match. The CDR3 spells CASSSPTGALGTEAFF. As DNA, the CDR3 is TGTGCCAGCAGTTCCCCAACAGGGGCCTTAGGGACTGAAGCTTTCTTT.

This clone was observed a single time. CDR3 nucleotide sequence: TGTGCCAGCAGTGCGACAGGGCGGCCGCTTCATGGCTACACCTTC. Translated, it gives CASSATGRPLHGYTF. The rearrangement joins TRBV2 to TRBJ1-2; 7 nucleotides agree with TRBD1. The length of the CDR3 is 15 residues. From germline, CDR1 is SNHLY and CDR2 FYNNEI. V lost 4 bases and J lost 6; bases outside the gene matches: 11.

A single count supports this clone. The chain carries TRBV7-9 and TRBJ1-1; maybe TRBD1 (6 bases). The CDR3 extends over 15 amino acids. Deletions cut 3 bases from V and 3 bases from J, with 14 bases between. The germline V gene has CDR1 SEHNR and CDR2 FQNEAQ (reference sequence). The CDR3 DNA is TGTGCCAGCAGCTTTATCCTGGCAGGGGACACTGAAGCTTTCTTT. This codes for CASSFILAGDTEAFF.

The chain is built from TRBV4-1 and TRBJ1-2; tentative D call: TRBD1 (5 bases). Trimming removed 5 bases at V and 0 bases at J, with 10 bases between. This CDR3 is built from 14 residues. From germline, CDR1 is MGHRA and CDR2 YSYEKL. This chain's CDR3 is CASSVQESNYGYTF. The CDR3 coding sequence is TGCGCCAGCAGCGTACAGGAATCTAACTATGGCTACACCTTC.

The gene calls are TRBV29-1 and TRBJ2-3; 10 nucleotides align to TRBD2. V gave up 4 bases and J gave up 3 bases; unmatched junction bases: 4. The CDR3 is made up of 14 amino acids. The germline gives CDR1 SQVTM, CDR2 ANQGSEA. CDR3 protein: CSVALAGVTDTQYF. The CDR3 coding sequence is TGCAGCGTTGCTCTAGCGGGAGTTACAGATACGCAGTATTTT.

V is TRBV19 and J is TRBJ1-5; D is unclear. The CDR3 sequence is 15 residues long. From germline, CDR1 is LNHDA and CDR2 SQIVND (reference sequence). Trimming left V 3 bases short and J 0 bases short, with 9 bases between. The CDR3 region is CASSIWQNSNQPQHF. As DNA, the CDR3 is TGTGCCAGTAGTATTTGGCAAAATAGCAATCAGCCCCAGCATTTT. Full variable domain (outside the CDR3, taken from reference TRBV19 and TRBJ1-5): DGGITQSPKYLFRKEGQNVTLSCEQNLNHDAMYWYRQDPGQGLRLIYYSQIVNDFQKGDIAEGYSVSREKKESFPLTVTSAQKNPTAFYLCASSIWQNSNQPQHFGDGTRLSIL.

The V and J genes are TRBV29-1 and TRBJ2-3, with D possibly being TRBD2 (6 bases). Germline V CDR1 and CDR2: SQVTM, ANQGSEA. The CDR3 is 12 amino acids. V was cut by 6 bases and J by 7 bases, with 14 bases left in between. The CDR3: CSVDSGGNTQYF. The CDR3 nucleotides are TGCAGCGTGGACTCCGGGGGTAATACGCAGTATTTT.

This chain uses TRBV27 with TRBJ1-3; possible D gene TRBD1, 5 bases. The CDR3 totals 17 residues. From germline, CDR1 is MNHEY and CDR2 SMNVEV (reference sequence). The V and J ends lost 1 base and 4 bases respectively, with 17 bases between them. CDR3 region: CASSLYPPGGQGNTIYF. The CDR3 nucleotides read TGTGCCAGCAGTTTATACCCCCCCGGGGGTCAGGGAAACACCATATATTTT.

The rearrangement links TRBV29-1 to TRBJ2-1; 8 bases are shared with TRBD2. The CDR3 is 17 amino acids. V lost 0 bases to trimming and J lost 0 bases; unmatched junction nucleotides: 7. Germline assignment: CDR1 SQVTM and CDR2 ANQGSEA. The CDR3 sequence: CSVEDGLADTSYNEQFF. The CDR3 DNA is TGCAGCGTTGAAGATGGACTAGCAGATACCTCCTACAATGAGCAGTTCTTC.

The chain uses TRBV30 and TRBJ2-1; D possibly uses TRBD1 or TRBD2 (5 bases each). Germline V CDR1 and CDR2: GTSNPN, SVGIG (reference sequence). Trimming shortened V by 2 bases and J by 9 bases, and 20 bases separated the two germline ends. CDR3 length: 15 amino acids. CDR3 protein: CAWSTKGPLNGEQFF. The DNA of the CDR3 is TGTGCCTGGAGTACCAAGGGACCCCTCAATGGTGAGCAGTTCTTC.

Only one count was recorded for this clone. CDR3 nucleotides: TGCGCCAGCAGCTGGGACAGTCGAACCAAAAACATTCAGTACTTC. Translating it yields CASSWDSRTKNIQYF. The V call is TRBV5-1, the J call TRBJ2-4, with TRBD1 matching 7 bases. The CDR3 runs 15 residues. Trimming removed 3 bases from V and 2 bases from J; junction bases left unmatched: 5. CDR1 and CDR2 from the germline V gene are SGHRS and YFSETQ.

This chain connects TRBV2 to TRBJ2-3, with TRBD1 identical over 8 bases. The V and J ends lost 5 bases and 4 bases, in that order; junction bases with no gene match: 5. The CDR3 spans 14 residues. The germline V gene encodes CDR1 SNHLY and CDR2 FYNNEI. The CDR3: CASSTQQGADTQYF. DNA of the CDR3: TGTGCCAGCAGTACCCAACAGGGGGCAGATACGCAGTATTTT. Using reference TRBV2 and TRBJ2-3 for the parts outside the CDR3, the full variable domain is EPEVTQTPSHQVTQMGQEVILRCVPISNHLYFYWYRQILGQKVEFLVSFYNNEISEKSEIFDDQFSVERPDGSNFTLKIRSTKLEDSAMYFCASSTQQGADTQYFGPGTRLTVL.

V gene TRBV5-4 combines with J gene TRBJ2-3, with D unclear. This CDR3 has 12 residues. From germline, CDR1 is SGHNT and CDR2 YYREEE (reference sequence). V lost 1 base to trimming and J lost 5 bases, with 5 bases between them. The CDR3 loop reads CASSLFLDTQYF. The CDR3 DNA sequence: TGTGCCAGCAGCTTGTTTCTAGATACGCAGTATTTT.

J is TRBJ1-2 and V is TRBV9; unclear D gene. The CDR3 has 15 amino acids. Trimming left V 0 bases short and J 4 bases short, with 13 bases between. CDR1 is SGDLS and CDR2 is YYNGEE in the germline V gene. Here the CDR3 DNA reads TGTGCCAGCAGCGTAGGTGGGCGGGCATCCTATGGCTACACCTTC. Its protein is CASSVGGRASYGYTF.

The CDR3 spells CASSLRGEVRGNQPQHF. In DNA, the CDR3 is TGTGCCAGCAGCTTGAGGGGGGAGGTGAGAGGAAATCAGCCCCAGCATTTT. The gene calls are TRBV5-6 and TRBJ1-5; D might be TRBD1 (6 bases). Germline V lookup: CDR1 SGHDT, CDR2 YYEEEE. The germline V and J ends were trimmed by 1 base and 4 bases, with 18 bases remaining between them. The CDR3 sequence is 17 residues long.